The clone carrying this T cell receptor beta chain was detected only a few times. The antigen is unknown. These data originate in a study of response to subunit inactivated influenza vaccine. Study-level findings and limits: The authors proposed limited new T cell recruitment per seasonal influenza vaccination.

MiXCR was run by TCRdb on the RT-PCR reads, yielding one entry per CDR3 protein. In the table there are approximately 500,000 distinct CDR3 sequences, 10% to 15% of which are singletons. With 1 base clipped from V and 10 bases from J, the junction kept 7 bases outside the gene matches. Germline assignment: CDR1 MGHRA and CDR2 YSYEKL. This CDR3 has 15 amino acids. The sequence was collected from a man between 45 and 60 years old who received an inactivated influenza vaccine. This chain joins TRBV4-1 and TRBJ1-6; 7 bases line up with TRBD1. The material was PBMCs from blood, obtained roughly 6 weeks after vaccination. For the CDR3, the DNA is TGCGCCAGCAGCCAAGTGGTGCAGGGGGGGTCACCCCTCCACTTT. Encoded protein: CASSQVVQGGSPLHF.